The source of this TCR beta chain is a study of T cell responses to AZD1222 COVID-19 vaccine. Study-level results: Mostly white British, mostly female donors; authors suggested clonal diversity may be underestimated.

Worth noting for this clone: Antigen unknown.

This table comes from immunoSEQ multiplex PCR, and its TCRdb copy is limited to in-frame clones, with some not included. The table shows over 110,000 clones, with approximately 92% occurring only once. The sequencing here drew on peripheral blood, taken on day 0 of AZD1222 vaccination. The receptor comes from an adult in good health.

CDR3 residues: CASCPGYYGYTF. In DNA form, the CDR3 reads TGTGCCAGCTGTCCTGGCTACTATGGCTACACCTTC. The chain joins TRBV28 to TRBJ1-2; D remains ambiguous. V shed 8 bases and J shed 3 bases, with 10 bases lying between them. The germline CDR1 and CDR2 sequences are MDHEN and SYDVKM. The CDR3 runs 12 residues.